Listed below are T cell receptor beta chains from one sample, sequenced in a study of cytomegalovirus exposure and HLA in healthy donors. The data were produced by immunoSEQ multiplex PCR, yet TCRdb's version contains in-frame clones alone and is incomplete. The table lists 170,000 or so clones, roughly 77% of them singletons, with 1% in the top ten. The sequenced sample was PBMCs. The source is a woman aged 45-65 years in good health and CMV-seropositive. Each CDR3 is given with its conserved first and last residue. The D gene is left open where the match is weak. Some rows mark clone size as missing; the rest say once, few, many or name a class of expanded clone.

J gene,D gene,V gene,clone size,CDR3 protein,CDR3 DNA
TRBJ2-5,TRBD2,TRBV19,-,CASSGGGEGGETQYF,TGTGCCAGTAGCGGCGGCGGGGAGGGTGGGGAGACCCAGTACTTC
TRBJ1-1,-,TRBV29-1,-,CSVGPDGAIEAFF,TGCAGCGTTGGACCCGACGGAGCCATTGAAGCTTTCTTT
TRBJ2-4,-,TRBV9,few,CASSVDPTSKNIQYF,TGTGCCAGCAGCGTAGACCCCACGAGCAAAAACATTCAGTACTTC
TRBJ1-2,-,TRBV7-6,-,CASSPRVGKGYTF,TGTGCCAGCAGCCCCAGGGTGGGCAAAGGCTACACCTTC
TRBJ1-2,TRBD1,TRBV19,-,CASHRTGDYGYTF,TGTGCCAGTCACCGGACAGGGGACTATGGCTACACCTTC
TRBJ1-1,TRBD1,TRBV7-2,-,CASSLVGGQANTEAFF,TGTGCCAGCAGCTTAGTCGGGGGACAGGCGAACACTGAAGCTTTCTTT
TRBJ2-1,-,TRBV10-3,-,CAISHTDSINEQFF,TGTGCCATCAGTCACACCGACAGTATCAATGAGCAGTTCTTC
TRBJ1-2,-,TRBV14,-,CASSQISGERNGYTF,TGTGCCAGCAGCCAAATAAGCGGGGAGCGGAATGGCTACACCTTC
TRBJ1-5,TRBD1,TRBV27,-,CASSPRTGTSNQPQHF,TGTGCCAGCAGTCCACGGACAGGGACTAGCAATCAGCCCCAGCATTTT
TRBJ2-6,-,TRBV2,-,CASRELAGANVLTF,TGTGCCAGCAGGGAGCTCGCTGGGGCCAACGTCCTGACTTTC
TRBJ2-3,TRBD2,TRBV30,-,CAAGGGASTDTQYF,TGTGCCGCGGGCGGGGGGGCAAGCACAGATACGCAGTATTTT
TRBJ1-5,-,TRBV6-5,-,CASSTQGGWQPQHF,TGTGCCAGCAGCACACAGGGTGGGTGGCAGCCCCAGCATTTT
TRBJ1-2,TRBD1,TRBV7-2,once,CASSPSDRVFGYTF,TGTGCCAGCAGCCCGTCGGACAGGGTGTTTGGCTACACCTTC
TRBJ2-1,-,TRBV11-2,-,CASSPLYNEQFF,TGTGCCAGCAGCCCGTTGTACAATGAGCAGTTCTTC
TRBJ2-5,-,TRBV7-2,-,CASSAGPRRETQYF,TGTGCCAGCAGCGCCGGACCGAGGAGGGAGACCCAGTACTTC
TRBJ1-2,TRBD1,TRBV10-3,-,CAIQGGTANGYTF,TGTGCCATCCAAGGGGGGACAGCAAATGGCTACACCTTC
TRBJ1-1,-,TRBV7-2,-,CASSLTRVTTEAFF,TGTGCCAGCAGCTTAACCAGGGTGACCACTGAAGCTTTCTTT
TRBJ1-5,TRBD1,TRBV27,-,CASSPGTDNQPQHF,TGTGCCAGCAGTCCCGGGACAGACAATCAGCCCCAGCATTTT
TRBJ2-6,-,TRBV19,-,CASSIDGPRGGANVLTF,TGTGCCAGTAGTATAGACGGACCCAGGGGAGGGGCCAACGTCCTGACTTTC
TRBJ1-2,-,TRBV7-2,-,CASSPIHRGYGYTF,TGTGCCAGCAGCCCGATACATAGGGGCTATGGCTACACCTTC
TRBJ2-5,TRBD2,TRBV7-2,-,CASSLGISGGARETQYF,TGTGCCAGCAGCTTAGGGATTAGCGGGGGGGCCAGGGAGACCCAGTACTTC
TRBJ1-6,-,TRBV7-9,-,CASSLRQGGSPLHF,TGTGCCAGCAGCTTAAGGCAGGGAGGTTCACCCCTCCACTTT
TRBJ1-2,TRBD1,TRBV7-2,-,CASSEDRVYGYTF,TGTGCCAGCAGCGAGGACAGGGTCTATGGCTACACCTTC
TRBJ2-2,TRBD2,TRBV5-1,-,CASSPPGLAGGSGELFF,TGCGCCAGCAGCCCACCGGGACTAGCGGGGGGTTCCGGGGAGCTGTTTTTT
TRBJ2-1,TRBD2,TRBV27,-,CASRSTSGGPLFF,TGTGCCAGCAGGTCGACTAGCGGGGGCCCGTTGTTCTTC
TRBJ1-2,-,TRBV5-4,-,CASSWAGQGFGYTF,TGTGCCAGCAGCTGGGCCGGACAAGGCTTTGGCTACACCTTC
TRBJ2-1,-,TRBV19,-,CASSIVGFPSYNEQFF,TGTGCCAGTAGTATAGTGGGCTTTCCGTCCTACAATGAGCAGTTCTTC
TRBJ1-2,-,TRBV7-9,-,CASSLSTVQGYTF,TGTGCCAGCAGCTTGTCCACGGTTCAAGGCTACACCTTC
TRBJ1-1,-,TRBV6-5,-,CASSARETRGTEAFF,TGTGCCAGCAGTGCGCGGGAAACCAGAGGCACTGAAGCTTTCTTT
TRBJ2-1,-,TRBV30,-,CAWSVYSEQFF,TGTGCCTGGAGTGTATATAGTGAGCAGTTCTTC
TRBJ2-7,TRBD1,TRBV4-2,-,CASSRATGGYEQYF,TGTGCCAGCAGCCGCGCGACAGGGGGCTACGAGCAGTACTTC
TRBJ1-5,-,TRBV7-2,-,CANLHTEFNQPQHF,TGTGCCAACCTCCATACTGAATTCAATCAGCCCCAGCATTTT
TRBJ2-1,TRBD2,TRBV14,few,CASSQDEGSGYNEQFF,TGTGCCAGCAGCCAAGATGAGGGTAGCGGGTACAATGAGCAGTTCTTC
TRBJ1-5,-,TRBV6-1,-,CASSGWFQRVEQPQHF,TGTGCCAGCAGTGGGTGGTTTCAGCGCGTGGAACAGCCCCAGCATTTT
TRBJ2-7,TRBD1,TRBV18,-,CASSLRDRGMNGEQYF,TGTGCCAGCTCACTCCGGGACAGGGGGATGAACGGTGAGCAGTACTTC
TRBJ2-1,-,TRBV4-2,-,CASSQGDSIYNEQFF,TGTGCCAGCAGCCAAGGGGACTCCATCTACAATGAGCAGTTCTTC
TRBJ2-7,TRBD2,TRBV7-6,-,CASSRTGTSGGPEQYF,TGTGCCAGCAGCAGAACCGGGACTAGCGGGGGCCCCGAGCAGTACTTC
TRBJ1-4,TRBD1,TRBV5-4,-,CASSPTGEEKLFF,TGTGCCAGCAGCCCCACAGGGGAGGAAAAACTGTTTTTT
TRBJ1-1,-,TRBV9,once,CASSVVEVGGRMNTEAFF,TGTGCCAGCAGCGTAGTGGAAGTAGGAGGAAGGATGAACACTGAAGCTTTCTTT
TRBJ2-5,TRBD2,TRBV5-5,few,CASSFRWGGQETQYF,TGTGCCAGCAGCTTCAGGTGGGGGGGGCAAGAGACCCAGTACTTC
TRBJ2-4,-,TRBV7-2,-,CASSYIAKNIQYF,TGTGCCAGCAGCTATATAGCCAAAAACATTCAGTACTTC
TRBJ2-2,TRBD1,TRBV5-4,-,CASSRQGKHTGELFF,TGTGCCAGCAGCCGACAGGGAAAACACACCGGGGAGCTGTTTTTT
TRBJ2-1,-,TRBV7-8,once,CASSLSGAYNEQFF,TGTGCCAGCAGCTTAAGCGGCGCCTACAATGAGCAGTTCTTC
TRBJ1-2,-,TRBV5-1,-,CASSSESTGSNTF,TGCGCCAGCAGCTCGGAAAGCACAGGGTCGAACACCTTC
TRBJ1-2,-,TRBV28,once,CASSLASGQGGYTF,TGTGCCAGCAGTTTGGCCTCAGGGCAGGGTGGCTACACCTTC
TRBJ2-7,-,TRBV27,-,CASSLSSYEQYF,TGTGCCAGCAGCCTGAGCTCCTACGAGCAGTACTTC
TRBJ1-1,TRBD1,TRBV7-3,-,CASSSWGQANTEAFF,TGTGCCAGCAGCTCATGGGGACAGGCGAACACTGAAGCTTTCTTT
TRBJ1-3,-,TRBV7-2,-,CASSNQGYTIYF,TGTGCCAGCAGCAACCAGGGGTACACCATATATTTT
TRBJ2-7,-,TRBV5-5,few,CASSLVVATYEQYF,TGTGCCAGCAGCTTGGTGGTGGCCACCTACGAGCAGTACTTC
TRBJ2-7,-,TRBV19,-,CASSLTPSLGEQYF,TGTGCCAGTAGTCTAACGCCCTCCCTTGGTGAGCAGTACTTC
TRBJ1-1,-,TRBV2,-,CASSEYQGLGTEAFF,TGTGCCAGCAGTGAATATCAGGGCTTAGGGACTGAAGCTTTCTTT
TRBJ2-3,-,TRBV5-1,-,CASSPLGARTDTQYF,TGCGCCAGCAGCCCCCTTGGGGCCCGCACAGATACGCAGTATTTT
TRBJ1-2,-,TRBV5-1,few,CASSADSQYYGYTF,TGCGCCAGCAGTGCCGACAGCCAATACTATGGCTACACCTTC